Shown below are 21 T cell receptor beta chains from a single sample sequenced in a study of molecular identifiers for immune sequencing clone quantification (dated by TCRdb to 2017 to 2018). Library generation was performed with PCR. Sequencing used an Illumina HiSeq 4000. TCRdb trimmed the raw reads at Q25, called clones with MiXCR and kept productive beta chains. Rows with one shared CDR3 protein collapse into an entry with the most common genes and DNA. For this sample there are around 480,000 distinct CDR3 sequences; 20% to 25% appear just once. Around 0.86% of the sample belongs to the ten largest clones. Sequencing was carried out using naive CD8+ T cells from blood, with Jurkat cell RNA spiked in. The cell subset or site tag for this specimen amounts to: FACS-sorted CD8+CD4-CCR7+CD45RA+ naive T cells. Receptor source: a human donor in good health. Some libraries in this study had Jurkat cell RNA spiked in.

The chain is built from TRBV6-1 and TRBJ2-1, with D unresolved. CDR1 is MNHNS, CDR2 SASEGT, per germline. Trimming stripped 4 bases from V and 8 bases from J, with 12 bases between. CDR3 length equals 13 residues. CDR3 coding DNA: TGTGCCAGCAGTGTGGGCCGGTGGGATGAGCAGTTCTTC. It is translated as CASSVGRWDEQFF.

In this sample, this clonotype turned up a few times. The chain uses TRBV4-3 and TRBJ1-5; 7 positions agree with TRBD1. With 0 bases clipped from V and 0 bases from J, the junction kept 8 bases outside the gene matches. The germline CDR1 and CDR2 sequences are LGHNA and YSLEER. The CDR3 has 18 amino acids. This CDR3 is CASSQDWDRYYSNQPQHF. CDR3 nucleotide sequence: TGCGCCAGCAGCCAAGATTGGGACAGATACTATAGCAATCAGCCCCAGCATTTT.

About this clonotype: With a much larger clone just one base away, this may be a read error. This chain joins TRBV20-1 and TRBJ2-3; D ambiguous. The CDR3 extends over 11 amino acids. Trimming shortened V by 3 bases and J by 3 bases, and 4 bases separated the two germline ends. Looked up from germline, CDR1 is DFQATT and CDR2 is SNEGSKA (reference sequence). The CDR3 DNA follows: TGCAGTGCTAGGGAAACAGATACGCAGTATTTT. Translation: CSARETDTQYF.

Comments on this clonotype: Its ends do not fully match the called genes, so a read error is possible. The chain's CDR3 is CASSPRDSTYGQYF. Here the CDR3 DNA reads TGTGCCAGCAGTCCCCGGGACTCAACCTACGGGCAGTACTTC. The chain couples TRBV28 to TRBJ2-7; the D gene is possibly TRBD2 (6 bases). The CDR3 is made up of 14 amino acids. Germline V gene lookup returns CDR1 MDHEN and CDR2 SYDVKM.

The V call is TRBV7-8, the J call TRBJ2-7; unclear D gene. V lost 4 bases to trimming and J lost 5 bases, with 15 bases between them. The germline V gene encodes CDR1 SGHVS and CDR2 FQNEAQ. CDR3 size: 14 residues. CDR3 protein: CASSSRVQIHEQYF. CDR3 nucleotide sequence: TGTGCCAGCAGCTCCCGGGTCCAGATCCACGAGCAGTACTTC.

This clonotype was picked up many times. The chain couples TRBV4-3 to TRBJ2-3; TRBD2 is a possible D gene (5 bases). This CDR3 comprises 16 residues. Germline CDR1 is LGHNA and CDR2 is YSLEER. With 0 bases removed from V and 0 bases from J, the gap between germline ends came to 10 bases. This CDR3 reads CASSQDTGTSTDTQYF. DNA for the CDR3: TGCGCCAGCAGCCAAGATACGGGAACCAGCACAGATACGCAGTATTTT.

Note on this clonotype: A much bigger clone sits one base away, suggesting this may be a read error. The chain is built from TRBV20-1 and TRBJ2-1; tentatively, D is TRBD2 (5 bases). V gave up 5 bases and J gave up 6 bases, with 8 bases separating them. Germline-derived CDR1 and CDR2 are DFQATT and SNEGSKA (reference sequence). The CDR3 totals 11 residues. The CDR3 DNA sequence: TGCAGTGCTCGACGGGGCAATGAGCAGTTCTTC. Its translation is CSARRGNEQFF.

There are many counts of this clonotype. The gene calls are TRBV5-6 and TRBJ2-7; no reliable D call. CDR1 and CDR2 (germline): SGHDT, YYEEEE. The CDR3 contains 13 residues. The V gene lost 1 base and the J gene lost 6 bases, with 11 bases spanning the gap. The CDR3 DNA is TGTGCCAGCAGCTTGAGCTGGCCCATCGAGCAGTACTTC. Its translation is CASSLSWPIEQYF. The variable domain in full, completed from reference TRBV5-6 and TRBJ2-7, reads DAGVTQSPTHLIKTRGQQVTLRCSPKSGHDTVSWYQQALGQGPQFIFQYYEEEERQRGNFPDRFSGHQFPNYSSELNVNALLLGDSALYLCASSLSWPIEQYFGPGTRLTVT.

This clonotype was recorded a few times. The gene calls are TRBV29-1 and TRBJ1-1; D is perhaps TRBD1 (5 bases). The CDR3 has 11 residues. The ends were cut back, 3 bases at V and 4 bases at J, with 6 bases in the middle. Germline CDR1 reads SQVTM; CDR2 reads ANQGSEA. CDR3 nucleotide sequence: TGCAGCGTTGATGGGGGCACTGAAGCTTTCTTT. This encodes CSVDGGTEAFF.

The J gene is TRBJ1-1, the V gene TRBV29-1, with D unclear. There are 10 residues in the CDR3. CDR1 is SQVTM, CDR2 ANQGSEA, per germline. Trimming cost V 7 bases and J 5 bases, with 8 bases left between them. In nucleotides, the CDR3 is TGCAGCGCACTAAAAACTGAAGCTTTCTTT. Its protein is CSALKTEAFF.

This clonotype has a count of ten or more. For the CDR3, the DNA is TGTGCCAGCAGTGCCCCGCGGCAGGGTTCCTACGAGCAGTACTTC. Its protein is CASSAPRQGSYEQYF. This chain connects TRBV12-3 or TRBV12-4 to TRBJ2-7, with a possible D match to TRBD1 (5 bases). Deletions cut 5 bases from V and 1 base from J, with 15 bases between. This CDR3 is built from 15 residues.

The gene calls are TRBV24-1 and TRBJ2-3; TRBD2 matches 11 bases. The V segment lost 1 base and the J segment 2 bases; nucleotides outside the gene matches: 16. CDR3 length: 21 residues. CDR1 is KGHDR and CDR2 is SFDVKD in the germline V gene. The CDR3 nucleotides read TGTGCCACCAGTGATTTTGAGTGGGTTTCGGGACTAGCGGTTCACACAGATACGCAGTATTTT. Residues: CATSDFEWVSGLAVHTDTQYF.

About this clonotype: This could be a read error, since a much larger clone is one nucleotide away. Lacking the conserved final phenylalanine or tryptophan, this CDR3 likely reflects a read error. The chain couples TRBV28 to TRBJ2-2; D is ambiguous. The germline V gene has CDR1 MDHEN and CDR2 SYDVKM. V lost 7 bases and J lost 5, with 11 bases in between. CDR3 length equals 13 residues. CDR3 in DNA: TGTGCCAGCACCTTCCGTCCGACCGGGGAGCTGTTTTCT. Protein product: CASTFRPTGELFS.

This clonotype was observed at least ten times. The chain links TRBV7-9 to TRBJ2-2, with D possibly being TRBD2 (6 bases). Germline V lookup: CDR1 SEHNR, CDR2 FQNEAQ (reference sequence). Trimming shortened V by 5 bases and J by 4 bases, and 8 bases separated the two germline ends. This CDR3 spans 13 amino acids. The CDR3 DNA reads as TGTGCCAGCAGCCCCGGGGGCACCGGGGAGCTGTTTTTT. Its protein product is CASSPGGTGELFF.

This chain's CDR3 is CSVEDSRVLGNYGYTF. The DNA for the CDR3 is TGCAGCGTTGAAGATAGTCGGGTACTCGGTAACTATGGCTACACCTTC. The chain joins TRBV29-1 to TRBJ1-2; D is unclear. V was clipped by 0 bases and J by 1 base, with 15 bases between them. This CDR3 is 16 amino acids long. Germline V CDR1 and CDR2: SQVTM, ANQGSEA.

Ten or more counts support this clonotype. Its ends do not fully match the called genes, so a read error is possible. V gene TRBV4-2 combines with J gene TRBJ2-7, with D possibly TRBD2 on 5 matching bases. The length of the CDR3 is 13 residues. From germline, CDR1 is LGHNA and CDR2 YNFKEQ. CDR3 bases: TGTGCCAGCAGCCAAGTCGATGGCGGGTGGCCGCACTTC. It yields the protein CASSQVDGGWPHF.

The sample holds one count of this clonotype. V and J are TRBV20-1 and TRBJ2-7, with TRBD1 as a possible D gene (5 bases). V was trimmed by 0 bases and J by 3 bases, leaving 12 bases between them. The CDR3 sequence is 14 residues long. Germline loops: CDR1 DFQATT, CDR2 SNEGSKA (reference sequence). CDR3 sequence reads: CSARDYAGLYEQYF. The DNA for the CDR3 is TGCAGTGCTAGAGATTACGCAGGGCTCTACGAGCAGTACTTC.

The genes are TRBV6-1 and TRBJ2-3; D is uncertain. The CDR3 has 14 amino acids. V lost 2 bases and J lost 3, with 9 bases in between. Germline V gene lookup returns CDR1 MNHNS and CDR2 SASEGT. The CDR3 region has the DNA TGTGCCAGCAGTGAACTTGCTAGAACAGATACGCAGTATTTT. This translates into CASSELARTDTQYF.

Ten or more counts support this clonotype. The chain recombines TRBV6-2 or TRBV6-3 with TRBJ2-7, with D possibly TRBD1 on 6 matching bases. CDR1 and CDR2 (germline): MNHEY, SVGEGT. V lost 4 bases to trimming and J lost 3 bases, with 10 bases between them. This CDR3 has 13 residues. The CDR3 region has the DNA TGTGCCAGCAGTTTCGGGACACACTACGAGCAGTACTTC. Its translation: CASSFGTHYEQYF.

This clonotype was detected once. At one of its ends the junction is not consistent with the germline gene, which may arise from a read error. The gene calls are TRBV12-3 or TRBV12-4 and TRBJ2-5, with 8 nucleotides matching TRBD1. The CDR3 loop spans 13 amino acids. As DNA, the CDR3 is TGCGCCAGCAGTGGAGACAGGGGATTGGGTCAGTACTTC. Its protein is CASSGDRGLGQYF.

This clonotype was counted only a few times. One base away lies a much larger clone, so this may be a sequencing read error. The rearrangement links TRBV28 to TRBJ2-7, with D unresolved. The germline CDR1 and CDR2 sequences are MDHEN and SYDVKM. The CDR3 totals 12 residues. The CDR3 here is CASSTQNYERYF. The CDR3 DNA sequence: TGTGCCAGCAGTACCCAGAACTACGAGCGGTACTTC.